A single sample is the source of the 18 T cell receptor beta chains below, sequenced in a study of T cell responses to AZD1222 COVID-19 vaccine. Generated by immunoSEQ multiplex PCR, the TCRdb table keeps only in-frame clones and is missing some. The sample shows 100,000 or so clones, about 90% of them seen only once. The source was peripheral blood, collected 28 days after the second AZD1222 dose. The receptors come from an adult who received the AZD1222 COVID-19 vaccine.

The chain combines TRBV7-3 with TRBJ2-1; TRBD2 might be the D (5 bases). V dropped 4 bases and J dropped 8 bases, with 9 bases sitting between them. This CDR3 is built from 12 residues. Germline V gene sequence: CDR1 SGHTA, CDR2 FQGTGA. The CDR3 is CASSSGGDEQFF. CDR3 nucleotides: TGTGCCAGCAGCTCAGGAGGAGATGAGCAGTTCTTC.

A few counts support this clone. The chain employs TRBV15 and TRBJ2-3; 15 bases fit TRBD2. The CDR3 has 16 residues. V lost 1 base and J lost 4; bases outside the gene matches: 0. Germline V lookup: CDR1 LNHNV, CDR2 YYDKDF (reference sequence). The CDR3 DNA is TGTGCCACCAGCAGAGGGACTAGCGGGGGGGCAGATACGCAGTATTTT. Amino acid sequence: CATSRGTSGGADTQYF.

The chain couples TRBV5-6 to TRBJ1-2; no clear D. Germline loops: CDR1 SGHDT, CDR2 YYEEEE. V was pared by 2 bases and J by 5 bases, with 16 bases between. The CDR3 contains 15 residues. DNA of the CDR3: TGTGCCAGCAGCTTCCGGACCATAGGGCCGTATGGCTACACCTTC. It translates to CASSFRTIGPYGYTF. Drawing the rest from reference TRBV5-6 and TRBJ1-2, the complete variable domain is DAGVTQSPTHLIKTRGQQVTLRCSPKSGHDTVSWYQQALGQGPQFIFQYYEEEERQRGNFPDRFSGHQFPNYSSELNVNALLLGDSALYLCASSFRTIGPYGYTFGSGTRLTVV.

This rearrangement joins TRBV18 to TRBJ1-2; perhaps TRBD1 as D (6 bases). The germline V and J ends were trimmed by 2 bases and 1 base, with 17 bases remaining between them. In germline, CDR1 is KGHSH, CDR2 LQKENI. The CDR3 sequence is 17 residues long. This chain's CDR3 is CASSPNFGGRFNYGYTF. CDR3 sequence (DNA): TGTGCCAGCTCACCAAACTTCGGGGGGCGCTTTAACTATGGCTACACCTTC.

This chain links TRBV4-1 with TRBJ1-6; D gene unclear. Germline values: CDR1 MGHRA, CDR2 YSYEKL. The length of the CDR3 is 16 residues. Trimming removed 1 base at V and 8 bases at J, with 15 bases between. The DNA for the CDR3 is TGCGCCAGCAGCCAAGGACCGAGTTTGGGTTATTCACCCCTCCACTTT. Encoded protein: CASSQGPSLGYSPLHF.

V usage is TRBV30 and J usage is TRBJ2-3; perhaps D is TRBD1 or TRBD2 (7 bases each). Looked up from germline, CDR1 is GTSNPN and CDR2 is SVGIG (reference sequence). Trimming removed 1 base from V and 4 bases from J, with 12 bases in between. The CDR3 length is 14 residues. For the CDR3, the DNA is TGTGCCTGGAGTGCGCCAGGGGGGGCAGATACGCAGTATTTT. It encodes CAWSAPGGADTQYF.

J is TRBJ2-7 and V is TRBV3-1 (or the pseudogene TRBV3-2); no clear D. Per germline, CDR1 LGHDT and CDR2 YNNKEL (reference sequence). This CDR3 spans 14 amino acids. V was cut by 2 bases and J by 3 bases, with 11 bases left in between. The CDR3 here is CASSQLTGGYEQYF. Here the CDR3 DNA reads TGTGCCAGCAGCCAACTTACTGGCGGCTACGAGCAGTACTTC.

The chain joins TRBV3-1 (or the pseudogene TRBV3-2) to TRBJ2-3; possibly TRBD2 for D (5 bases). Germline assignment: CDR1 LGHDT and CDR2 YNNKEL (reference sequence). The CDR3 has 15 amino acids. V gave up 4 bases and J gave up 0 bases, with 11 bases separating them. The CDR3 here is CASSPLRASTDTQYF. The CDR3 nucleotides read TGTGCCAGCAGCCCTCTGAGGGCTAGCACAGATACGCAGTATTTT.

This chain joins TRBV21-1 and TRBJ2-2; TRBD2 is taken as the D call from the table, unchecked against the DNA. TRBV21-1 represents a pseudogene. The CDR3 has 17 amino acids. CDR3 protein: CASRPNGSQGIPGELFF. The CDR3 DNA reads TGTGCCAGCAGACCCAACGGGAGCCAGGGCATTCCCGGGGAGCTGTTTTTT.

This clone was detected once. V is TRBV7-9 and J is TRBJ1-3; D gene uncertain. Trimming shortened V by 2 bases and J by 0 bases, and 5 bases separated the two germline ends. The CDR3 is 14 residues long. Germline V lookup: CDR1 SEHNR, CDR2 FQNEAQ (reference sequence). CDR3 nucleotides: TGTGCCAGCAGCTTATCCATCTCTGGAAACACCATATATTTT. Translation gives CASSLSISGNTIYF.

This clone was seen a single time. The J gene is TRBJ1-3, the V gene TRBV5-3; TRBD1 aligns across 7 bases. TRBV5-3 is sorted into the ORF group, with uncertain function. The CDR3 covers 18 residues. The J segment lost 0 bases and the V segment lost 2 bases, leaving 11 bases of the junction unmatched. CDR3 nucleotide sequence: TGTGCCAGAAGCTTTTTGACGGGACAGAGCGACTCTGGAAACACCATATATTTT. Amino acid sequence: CARSFLTGQSDSGNTIYF.

The rearrangement links TRBV15 to TRBJ1-4; D is uncertain. Trimming cost V 0 bases and J 0 bases, with 20 bases left between them. The CDR3 is made up of 20 amino acids. The germline gives CDR1 LNHNV, CDR2 YYDKDF (reference sequence). The CDR3 DNA reads as TGTGCCACCAGCAGAGACCGTGGGATGGGAGTTGGAACAACTAATGAAAAACTGTTTTTT. Encoded protein: CATSRDRGMGVGTTNEKLFF.

As regards this clone: A junction boundary mismatches the germline segment, possibly from a read error. The chain joins TRBV7-9 to TRBJ2-1; possibly TRBD2 for D (5 bases). There are 15 residues in the CDR3. CDR1 SEHNR and CDR2 FQNEAQ come from the germline V gene (reference sequence). This CDR3 reads CASSLRLASDNEQFF. As DNA, the CDR3 is TGTGCCAGCAGCCTACGTCTAGCCTCCGACAATGAGCAGTTCTTC.

This clone has just a few counts. The chain couples TRBV20-1 to TRBJ2-2; weak D call: TRBD2 (7 bases). The germline V gene has CDR1 DFQATT and CDR2 SNEGSKA (reference sequence). V lost 3 bases, J lost 0 bases, and 11 bases lay in between. The CDR3 length is 15 residues. CDR3 amino acids: CSASVGGPNTGELFF. The CDR3 nucleotides read TGCAGTGCTAGTGTCGGGGGGCCGAACACCGGGGAGCTGTTTTTT.

The V call is TRBV7-2, the J call TRBJ1-1; 9 positions match TRBD1. The ends lost 3 bases at V and 5 bases at J; junction bases unmatched: 7. CDR3 length equals 15 residues. From germline, CDR1 is SGHTA and CDR2 FQGNSA. The CDR3 nucleotides read TGTGCCAGCAGCTTGACGACAGGGGGATGGACTGAAGCTTTCTTT. Translation gives CASSLTTGGWTEAFF.

This clone was seen a few times. This chain links TRBV2 with TRBJ1-1, with D perhaps TRBD1 (6 bases). With 8 bases removed from V and 5 bases from J, the gap between germline ends came to 18 bases. This CDR3 is built from 14 residues. From germline, CDR1 is SNHLY and CDR2 FYNNEI. The CDR3 is CASLTLPGATEAFF. CDR3 bases: TGTGCCAGCCTGACCCTTCCAGGGGCTACTGAAGCTTTCTTT.

This clone was seen just once. V is TRBV2 and J is TRBJ1-5, with 8 bases aligning to TRBD1. The V gene end was trimmed by 1 base and the J gene end by 6 bases; junction bases not matched to a gene: 5. The CDR3 sequence is 15 residues long. Germline CDR1 and CDR2: SNHLY and FYNNEI. The CDR3 DNA sequence: TGTGCCAGCAGTGAAGACCAGGGGGCTGGTCAGCCCCAGCATTTT. It yields the protein CASSEDQGAGQPQHF.

The chain combines TRBV7-2 with TRBJ1-1; no clear D. This CDR3 is built from 14 residues. Trimming left V 1 base short and J 1 base short, with 7 bases between. Germline lookup yields CDR1 SGHTA and CDR2 FQGNSA. The CDR3 nucleotides are TGTGCCAGCAGCTTAGATACCCGGAACACTGAAGCTTTCTTT. It encodes CASSLDTRNTEAFF.